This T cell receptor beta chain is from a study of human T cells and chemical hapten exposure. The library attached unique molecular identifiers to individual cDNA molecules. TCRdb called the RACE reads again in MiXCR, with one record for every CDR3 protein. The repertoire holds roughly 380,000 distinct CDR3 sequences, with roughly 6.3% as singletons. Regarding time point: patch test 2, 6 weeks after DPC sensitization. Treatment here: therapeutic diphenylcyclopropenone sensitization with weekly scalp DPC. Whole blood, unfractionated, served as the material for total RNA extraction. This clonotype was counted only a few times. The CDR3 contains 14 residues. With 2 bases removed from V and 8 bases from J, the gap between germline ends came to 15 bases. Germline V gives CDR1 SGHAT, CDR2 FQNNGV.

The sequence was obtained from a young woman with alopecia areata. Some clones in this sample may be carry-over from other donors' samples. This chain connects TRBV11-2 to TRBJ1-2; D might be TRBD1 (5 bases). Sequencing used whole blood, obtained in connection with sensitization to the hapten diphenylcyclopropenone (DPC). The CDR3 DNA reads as TGTGCCAGCAGCTTAATCCACGCGAGGGGAGGCTACACCTTC. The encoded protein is CASSLIHARGGYTF.